The following is a TCR beta chain sequence with its context. Its specificity is not known. This sample is drawn from a study of CD8 T cells in ankylosing spondylitis. TCRdb recomputed calls from the 5' RACE reads with MiXCR, one row per CDR3 protein. Of roughly 140,000 distinct CDR3 sequences listed, 40% to 50% are singletons. Regarding the study as a whole: Those disease-linked clones were CD8+; they were also relatively rare in peripheral blood. Earlier authors reported some of these motif variants in reactive arthritis synovial fluid and blood. In ankylosing spondylitis blood, a motif of seven or eight highly homologous TCR beta variants appeared characteristic.

Sequenced sample: synovial fluid, either unsorted or a sorted T cell fraction (not recorded which). The sequence was obtained from a male donor with ankylosing spondylitis.

Here the CDR3 reads CASSSKETGMNEQFF. For the CDR3, the DNA is TGTGCCAGCAGTTCGAAAGAAACAGGGATGAATGAGCAGTTCTTC. The chain has TRBV27 and TRBJ2-1, with a possible D match to TRBD1 (6 bases). The CDR3 spans 15 residues. Trimming took 4 bases from V and 7 from J, leaving 17 bases between them. Germline CDR1 and CDR2: MNHEY and SMNVEV (reference sequence).